This entry is about one T cell receptor beta chain. Its matching antigen is unknown. Clones were read by immunoSEQ multiplex PCR, and TCRdb kept only the in-frame ones, dropping some. The table has roughly 56,000 clones, more than 65% seen once. These data are taken from a study of PD-L1 blockade in urothelial cancer. Per the germline V gene, CDR1 is SGDLS and CDR2 is YYNGEE. Trimming removed 0 bases from V and 5 bases from J; junction bases left unmatched: 5. This CDR3 spans 15 amino acids. Study-wide points: Prediction of better survival came from below-median pretreatment blood TCR clonality.

Specimen: PBMCs, collected around atezolizumab (anti-PD-L1) treatment. The genes are TRBV9 and TRBJ2-1, with 7 positions matching TRBD2. The TCR originated in a man in his 70s with urothelial cancer. CDR3 coding DNA: TGTGCCAGCAGCGTAGGGGCTAGCGGTAACAATGAGCAGTTCTTC. Its translation is CASSVGASGNNEQFF.